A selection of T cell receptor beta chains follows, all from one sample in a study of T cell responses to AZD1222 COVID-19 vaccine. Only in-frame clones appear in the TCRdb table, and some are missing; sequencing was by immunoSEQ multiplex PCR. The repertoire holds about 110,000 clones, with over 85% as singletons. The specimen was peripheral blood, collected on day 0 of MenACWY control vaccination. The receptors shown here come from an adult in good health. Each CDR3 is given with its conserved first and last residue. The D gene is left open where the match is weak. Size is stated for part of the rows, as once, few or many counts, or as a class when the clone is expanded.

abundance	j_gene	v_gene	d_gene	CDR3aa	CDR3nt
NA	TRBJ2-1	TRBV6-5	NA	CATPSPYNEQFF	TGTGCCACCCCGAGTCCCTACAATGAGCAGTTCTTC
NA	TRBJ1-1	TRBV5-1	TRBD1	CASSLGGQGPEAFF	TGCGCCAGCAGCTTGGGGGGACAGGGGCCTGAAGCTTTCTTT
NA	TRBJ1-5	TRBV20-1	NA	CSASTKWDQPQHF	TGCAGTGCTAGTACCAAGTGGGATCAGCCCCAGCATTTT
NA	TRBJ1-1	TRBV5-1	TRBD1	CASKLGQGAFEAFF	TGCGCCAGCAAACTCGGACAGGGGGCTTTTGAAGCTTTCTTT
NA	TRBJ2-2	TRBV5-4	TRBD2	CASSESGTPRAGGELFF	TGTGCCAGCAGCGAAAGCGGGACTCCCCGCGCCGGCGGGGAGCTGTTTTTT
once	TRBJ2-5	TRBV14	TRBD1	CASSPRTGGQETQYF	TGTGCCAGCAGCCCGCGAACAGGGGGCCAAGAGACCCAGTACTTC
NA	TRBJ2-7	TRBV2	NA	CASSDRTQQYF	TGTGCCAGCAGTGATCGGACGCAACAGTACTTC
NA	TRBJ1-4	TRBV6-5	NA	CASSYSSLANEKLFF	TGTGCCAGCAGTTACTCCAGTTTGGCTAATGAAAAACTGTTTTTT
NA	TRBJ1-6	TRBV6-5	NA	CASTPGGVNSPLHF	TGTGCCAGCACCCCTGGGGGTGTTAATTCACCCCTCCACTTT
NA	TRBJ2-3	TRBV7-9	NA	CASSSIHTQYF	TGTGCCAGCAGCTCTATCCATACGCAGTATTTT
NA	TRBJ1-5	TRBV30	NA	CAWNQNGYSNQPQHF	TGTGCCTGGAACCAAAACGGCTATAGCAATCAGCCCCAGCATTTT
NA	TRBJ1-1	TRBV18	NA	CASSRPGGVRNTEAFF	TGTGCCAGCTCGAGACCCGGGGGCGTGCGAAACACTGAAGCTTTCTTT
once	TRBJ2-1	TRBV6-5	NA	CASSYRAGGSNEQFF	TGTGCCAGCAGCTACAGAGCAGGGGGGAGCAATGAGCAGTTCTTC
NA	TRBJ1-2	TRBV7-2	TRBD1	CASSLDRGFYGYTF	TGTGCCAGCAGCTTGGACAGGGGCTTCTATGGCTACACCTTC
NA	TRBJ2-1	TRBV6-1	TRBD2	CASSDTSGGAYNEQFF	TGTGCCAGCAGTGATACTAGCGGGGGGGCCTACAATGAGCAGTTCTTC
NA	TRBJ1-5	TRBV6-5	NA	CASSYSGGMNQPQHF	TGTGCCAGCAGTTACTCGGGGGGGATGAATCAGCCCCAGCATTTT
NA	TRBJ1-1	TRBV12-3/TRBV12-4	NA	CASSLGGGTEAFF	TGTGCCAGCAGTTTAGGGGGGGGCACTGAAGCTTTCTTT
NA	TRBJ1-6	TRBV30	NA	CAWSDTSYNSPLHF	TGTGCCTGGAGTGACACCTCCTATAATTCACCCCTCCACTTT
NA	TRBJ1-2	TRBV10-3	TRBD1	CAISESIPDREPNYGYTF	TGTGCCATCAGTGAGTCGATTCCGGACAGGGAACCTAACTATGGCTACACCTTC
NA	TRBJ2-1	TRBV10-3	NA	CAISESNRANEQFF	TGTGCCATCAGTGAGTCTAATAGGGCCAATGAGCAGTTCTTC
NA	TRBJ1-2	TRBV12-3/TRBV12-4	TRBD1	CASSSTGAYGYTF	TGTGCCAGCAGTTCGACAGGGGCCTATGGCTACACCTTC
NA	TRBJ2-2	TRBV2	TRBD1	CASREDRGAGELFF	TGTGCCAGCAGGGAAGACAGGGGGGCCGGGGAGCTGTTTTTT
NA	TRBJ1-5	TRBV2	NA	CASSSNSNQPQHF	TGTGCCAGCAGTAGTAATAGCAATCAGCCCCAGCATTTT
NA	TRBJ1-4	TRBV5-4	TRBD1	CASSAWTGGDEKLFF	TGTGCCAGCAGCGCCTGGACAGGGGGCGATGAAAAACTGTTTTTT
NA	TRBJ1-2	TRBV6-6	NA	CATWDIMGYGYTF	TGTGCCACTTGGGACATAATGGGTTATGGCTACACCTTC
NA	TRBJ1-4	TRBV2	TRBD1	CASSEGQGGEKLFF	TGTGCCAGCAGTGAGGGACAGGGAGGGGAAAAACTGTTTTTT
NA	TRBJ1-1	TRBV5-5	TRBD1	CASSTPGGNTEAFF	TGTGCCAGCAGCACCCCAGGGGGGAACACTGAAGCTTTCTTT
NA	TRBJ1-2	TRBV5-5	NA	CASSYGTLSWTYGYTF	TGTGCCAGCAGTTACGGGACCTTAAGCTGGACGTATGGCTACACCTTC
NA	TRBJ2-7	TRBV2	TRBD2	CASSGDSGAYEQYF	TGTGCCAGCAGTGGGGATAGCGGGGCTTACGAGCAGTACTTC
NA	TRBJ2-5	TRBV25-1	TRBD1	CASKVAGGRETQYF	TGTGCCAGCAAGGTGGCAGGGGGCAGGGAGACCCAGTACTTC